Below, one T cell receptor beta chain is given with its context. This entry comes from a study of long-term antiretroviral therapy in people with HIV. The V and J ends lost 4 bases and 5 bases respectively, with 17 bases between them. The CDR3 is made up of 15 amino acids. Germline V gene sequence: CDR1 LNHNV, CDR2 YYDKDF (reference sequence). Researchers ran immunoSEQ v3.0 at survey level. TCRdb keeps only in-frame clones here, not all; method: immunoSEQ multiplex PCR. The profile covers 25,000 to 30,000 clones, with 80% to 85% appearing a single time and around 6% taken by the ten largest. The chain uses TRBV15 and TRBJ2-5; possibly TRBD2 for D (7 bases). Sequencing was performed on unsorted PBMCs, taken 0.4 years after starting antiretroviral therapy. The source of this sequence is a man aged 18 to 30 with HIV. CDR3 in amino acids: CATSKRGRGSETQYF. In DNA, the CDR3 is TGTGCCACCAGCAAGAGGGGGAGGGGGAGTGAGACCCAGTACTTC. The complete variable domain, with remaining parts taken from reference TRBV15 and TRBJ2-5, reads DAMVIQNPRYQVTQFGKPVTLSCSQTLNHNVMYWYQQKSSQAPKLLFHYYDKDFNNEADTPDNFQSRRPNTSFCFLDIRSPGLGDTAMYLCATSKRGRGSETQYFGPGTRLLVL.